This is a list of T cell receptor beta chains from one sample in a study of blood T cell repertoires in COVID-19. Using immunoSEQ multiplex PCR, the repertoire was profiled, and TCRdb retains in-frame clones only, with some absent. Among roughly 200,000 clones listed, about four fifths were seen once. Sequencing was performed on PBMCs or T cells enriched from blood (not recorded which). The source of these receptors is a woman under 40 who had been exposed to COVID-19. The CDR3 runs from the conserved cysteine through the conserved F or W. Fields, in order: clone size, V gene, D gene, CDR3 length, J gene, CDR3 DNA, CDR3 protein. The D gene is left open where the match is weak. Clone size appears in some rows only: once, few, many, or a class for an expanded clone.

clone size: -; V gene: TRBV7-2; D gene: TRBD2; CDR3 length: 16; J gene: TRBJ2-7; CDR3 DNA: TGTGCCAGCAGCATGACTAGCGGGGGAGCAACCTACGAGCAGTACTTC; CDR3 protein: CASSMTSGGATYEQYF
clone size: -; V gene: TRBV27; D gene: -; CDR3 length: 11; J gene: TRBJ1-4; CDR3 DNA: TGTGCCAGCAGGGTAGGGGGAAAACTGTTTTTT; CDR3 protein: CASRVGGKLFF
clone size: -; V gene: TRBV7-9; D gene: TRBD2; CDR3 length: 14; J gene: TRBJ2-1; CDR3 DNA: TGTGCCAGCCGCACTAGCGGGGTTTACAATGAGCAGTTCTTC; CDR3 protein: CASRTSGVYNEQFF
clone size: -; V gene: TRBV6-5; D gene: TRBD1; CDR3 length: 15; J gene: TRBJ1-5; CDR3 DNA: TGTGCCAGCAGCGGGACAGGGGAGGGCAATCAGCCCCAGCATTTT; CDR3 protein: CASSGTGEGNQPQHF
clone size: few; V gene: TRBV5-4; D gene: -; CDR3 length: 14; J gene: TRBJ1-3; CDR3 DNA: TGTGCCAGCAGCCCACAGGGACCTGGAAACACCATATATTTT; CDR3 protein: CASSPQGPGNTIYF
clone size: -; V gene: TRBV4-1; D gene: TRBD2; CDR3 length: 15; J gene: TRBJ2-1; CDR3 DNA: TGCGCCAGCAGTCTTACTAGCGGGGGTGGGAATGAGCAGTTCTTC; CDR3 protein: CASSLTSGGGNEQFF
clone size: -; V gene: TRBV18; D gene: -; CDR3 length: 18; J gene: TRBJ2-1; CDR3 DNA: TGTGCCAGCTCACCAGCCCAGGGGCGGATGAGCTCCTACAATGAGCAGTTCTTC; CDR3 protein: CASSPAQGRMSSYNEQFF
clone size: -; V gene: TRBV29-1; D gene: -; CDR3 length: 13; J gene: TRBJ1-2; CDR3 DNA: TGCAGCGTCGTGAAAAGAGAGCGAGATGGCTACACCTTC; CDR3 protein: CSVVKRERDGYTF
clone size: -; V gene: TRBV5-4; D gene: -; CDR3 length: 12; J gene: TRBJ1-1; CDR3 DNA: TGTGCCAGCAGCTTCCAGGGGACTGAAGCTTTCTTT; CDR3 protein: CASSFQGTEAFF
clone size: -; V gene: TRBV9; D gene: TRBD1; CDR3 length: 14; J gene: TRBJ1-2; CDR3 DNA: TGTGCCAGCAGCGGCGGACAGGGAACCTATGGCTACACCTTC; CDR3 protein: CASSGGQGTYGYTF
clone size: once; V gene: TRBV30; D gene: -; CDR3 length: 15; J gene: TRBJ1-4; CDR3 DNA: TGTGCCTGGAGTGTGGGAGGGCAGGGGAATGAAAAACTGTTTTTT; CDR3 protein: CAWSVGGQGNEKLFF
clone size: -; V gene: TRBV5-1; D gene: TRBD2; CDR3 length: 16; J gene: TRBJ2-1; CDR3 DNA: TGCGCCAGCAGCTTGGTACTAGCGGGGTCCTACAATGAGCAGTTCTTC; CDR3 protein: CASSLVLAGSYNEQFF
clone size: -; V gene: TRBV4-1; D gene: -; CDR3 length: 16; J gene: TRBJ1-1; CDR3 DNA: TGCGCCAGCAGCCAAGACGGGGGGGCGGTGGACACTGAAGCTTTCTTT; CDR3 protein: CASSQDGGAVDTEAFF
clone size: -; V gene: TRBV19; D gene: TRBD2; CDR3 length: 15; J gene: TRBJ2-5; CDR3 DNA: TGTGCCAGTAGTTTGGGACTAGCGGGGGGCCCTCCTGAGTACTTC; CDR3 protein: CASSLGLAGGPPEYF